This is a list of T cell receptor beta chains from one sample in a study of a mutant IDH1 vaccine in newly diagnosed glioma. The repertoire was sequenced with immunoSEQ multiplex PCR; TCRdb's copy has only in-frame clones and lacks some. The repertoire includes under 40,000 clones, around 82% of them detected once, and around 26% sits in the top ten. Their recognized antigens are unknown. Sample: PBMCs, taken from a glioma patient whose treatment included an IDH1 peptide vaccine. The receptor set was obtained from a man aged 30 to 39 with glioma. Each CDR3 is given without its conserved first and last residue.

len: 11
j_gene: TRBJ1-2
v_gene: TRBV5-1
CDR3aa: ASSLSGTLGYT

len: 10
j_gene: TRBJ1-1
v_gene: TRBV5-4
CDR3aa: ATTPRDTEAF

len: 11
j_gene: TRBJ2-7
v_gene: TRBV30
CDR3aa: AWSTGSSYEQY

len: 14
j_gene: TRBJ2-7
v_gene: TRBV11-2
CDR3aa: ASSHSRGHPAHEQY

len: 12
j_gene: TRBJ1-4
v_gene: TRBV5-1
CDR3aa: ASSPGQGGEKLF

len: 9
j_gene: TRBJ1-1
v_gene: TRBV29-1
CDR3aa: SVDRNTEAF

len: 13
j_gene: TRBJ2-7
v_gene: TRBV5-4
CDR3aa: ASSLGLAGDYEQY

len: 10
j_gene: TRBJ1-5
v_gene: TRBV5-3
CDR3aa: ARSLDCSSQH

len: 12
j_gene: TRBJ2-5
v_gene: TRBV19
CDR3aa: ASSNFDNQETQY

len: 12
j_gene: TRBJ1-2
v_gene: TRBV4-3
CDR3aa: ASSREDSNYGYT